This T cell receptor (beta chain) was captured by sequencing in a study of shared clonotypes between healthy human individuals. Whole-study findings and limits: Non-shared clonotypes showed lower generation probabilities than clonotypes common to all four donors. In having few donors, the study represented limited genetic and exposure-history diversity.

Naive CD8 cells were CD45RO-negative, positively selected for CCR7, excluding terminally differentiated effector memory CD45RA+ cells. Repertoires were generated with immunoSEQ multiplex PCR, while TCRdb's copy carries only in-frame clones and drops some. Among 2 million to 2.5 million clones listed, approximately 94% were seen once. The CDR3 loop spans 15 amino acids. Per germline, CDR1 MNHEY and CDR2 SMNVEV (reference sequence). Between the trimmed V and J ends, which lost 5 bases and 2 bases, there was a span of 15 bases. A word on this clone: Its matching antigen is unknown.

The chain employs TRBV27 and TRBJ1-1; TRBD1 is a possible D gene (5 bases). The sequenced material came from naive CD8+ T cells from PBMCs. The receptor's source is a man aged 18 to 29 in good health. Some clones in this sample may be carry-over from other donors' samples. The CDR3 reads CASSPRGTSNTEAFF. The CDR3 DNA follows: TGTGCCAGCAGTCCCCGGGGGACGTCAAACACTGAAGCTTTCTTT.